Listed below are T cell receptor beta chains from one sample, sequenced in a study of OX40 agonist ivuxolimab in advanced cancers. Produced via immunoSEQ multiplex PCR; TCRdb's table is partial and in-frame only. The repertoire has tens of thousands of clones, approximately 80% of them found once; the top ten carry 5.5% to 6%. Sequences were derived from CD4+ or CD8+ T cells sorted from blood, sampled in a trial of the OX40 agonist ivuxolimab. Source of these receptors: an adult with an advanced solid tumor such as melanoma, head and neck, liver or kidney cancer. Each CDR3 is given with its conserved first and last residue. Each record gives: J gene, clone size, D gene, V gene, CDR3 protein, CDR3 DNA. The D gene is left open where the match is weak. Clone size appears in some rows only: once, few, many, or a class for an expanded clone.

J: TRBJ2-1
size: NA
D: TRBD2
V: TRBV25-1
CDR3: CATSQSGSSYNEQFF
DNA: TGTGCCACCAGTCAGAGCGGGAGCTCCTACAATGAGCAGTTCTTC

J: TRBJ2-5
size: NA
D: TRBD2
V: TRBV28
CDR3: CASSWGGQETQYF
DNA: TGTGCCAGCAGTTGGGGGGGCCAAGAGACCCAGTACTTC

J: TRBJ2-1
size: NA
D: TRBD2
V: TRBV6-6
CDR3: CASRLDLAGIRNEQFF
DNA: TGTGCCAGCAGATTGGATCTAGCGGGAATCCGAAATGAGCAGTTCTTC

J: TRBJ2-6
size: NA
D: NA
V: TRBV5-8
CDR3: CASSLMRQGLSRANVLTF
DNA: TGTGCCAGCAGCTTGATGCGGCAGGGTCTATCGAGGGCCAACGTCCTGACTTTC

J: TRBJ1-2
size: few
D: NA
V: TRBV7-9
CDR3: CASSPPGLDYGYTF
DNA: TGTGCCAGCAGCCCTCCGGGACTGGACTATGGCTACACCTTC

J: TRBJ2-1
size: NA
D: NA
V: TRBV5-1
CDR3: CASSELNEQFF
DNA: TGCGCCAGCAGCGAGTTAAATGAGCAGTTCTTC

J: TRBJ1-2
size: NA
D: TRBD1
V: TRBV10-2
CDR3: CASSDDRDYYGYTF
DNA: TGCGCCAGCAGTGACGACAGGGACTACTATGGCTACACCTTC

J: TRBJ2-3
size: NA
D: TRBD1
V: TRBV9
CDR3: CASSAQQGTGGDTQYF
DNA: TGTGCCAGCAGCGCTCAGCAGGGGACAGGCGGAGATACGCAGTATTTT

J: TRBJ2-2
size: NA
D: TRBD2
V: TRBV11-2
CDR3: CASSPSGGNTGELFF
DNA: TGTGCCAGCAGCCCAAGCGGGGGGAACACCGGGGAGCTGTTTTTT

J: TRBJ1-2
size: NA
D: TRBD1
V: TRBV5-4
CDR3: CASGGQYNYGYTF
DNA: TGTGCCAGCGGGGGACAGTATAACTATGGCTACACCTTC

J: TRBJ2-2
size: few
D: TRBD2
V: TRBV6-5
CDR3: CASRTPGLAAGELFF
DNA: TGTGCCAGCAGGACCCCGGGACTAGCAGCCGGGGAGCTGTTTTTT

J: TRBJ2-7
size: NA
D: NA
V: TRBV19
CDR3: CASSLVPHSYEQYF
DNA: TGTGCCAGTTCTCTGGTTCCACACTCCTACGAGCAGTACTTC

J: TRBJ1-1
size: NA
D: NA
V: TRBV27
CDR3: CASSSFPPTAYRDTEAFF
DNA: TGTGCCAGCAGTTCATTCCCGCCGACGGCGTATAGGGACACTGAAGCTTTCTTT

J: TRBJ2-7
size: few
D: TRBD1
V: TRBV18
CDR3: CASSPRQGPGEQYF
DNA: TGTGCCAGCTCACCCAGACAGGGTCCCGGCGAGCAGTACTTC

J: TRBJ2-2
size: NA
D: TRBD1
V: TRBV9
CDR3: CASSSSRVGRQGARYTGELFF
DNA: TGTGCCAGCAGCTCGAGTCGGGTAGGGAGGCAGGGGGCGCGGTACACCGGGGAGCTGTTTTTT

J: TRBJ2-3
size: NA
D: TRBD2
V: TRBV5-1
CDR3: CASSRTSGRADTQYF
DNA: TGCGCCAGCAGCCGGACTAGCGGGAGAGCAGATACGCAGTATTTT

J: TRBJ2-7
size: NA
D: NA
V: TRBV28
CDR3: CACRGPIYEQYF
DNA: TGTGCGTGCAGGGGACCAATCTACGAGCAGTACTTC

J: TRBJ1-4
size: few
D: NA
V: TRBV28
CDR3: CASSQEEKLFF
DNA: TGTGCCAGCAGTCAGGAGGAAAAACTGTTTTTT

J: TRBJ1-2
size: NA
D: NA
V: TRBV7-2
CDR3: CASSLVGSGYTF
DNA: TGTGCCAGCAGCTTAGTAGGGAGTGGCTACACCTTC

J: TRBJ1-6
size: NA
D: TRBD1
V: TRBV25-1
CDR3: CASRKQGGSGNSPLHF
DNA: TGTGCCAGCAGGAAGCAGGGGGGATCTGGAAATTCACCCCTCCACTTT

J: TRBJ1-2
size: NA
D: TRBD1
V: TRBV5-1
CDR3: CASRLTGGGSGYTF
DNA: TGCGCCAGCAGGTTGACAGGGGGAGGAAGTGGCTACACCTTC

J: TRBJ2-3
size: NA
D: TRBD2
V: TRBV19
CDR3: CASSRAGGTDTQYF
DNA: TGTGCCAGTAGTAGGGCGGGGGGCACAGATACGCAGTATTTT

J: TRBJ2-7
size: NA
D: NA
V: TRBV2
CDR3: CASRRDNFSYEQYF
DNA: TGTGCCAGCAGGCGGGACAACTTCTCCTACGAGCAGTACTTC

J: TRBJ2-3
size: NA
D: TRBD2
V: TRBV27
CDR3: CASSLSGSTTDTQYF
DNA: TGTGCCAGCAGCCTTAGCGGGAGTACCACAGATACGCAGTATTTT

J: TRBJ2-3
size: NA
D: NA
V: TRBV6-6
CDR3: CASKASSTDTQYF
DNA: TGTGCCAGCAAAGCTTCAAGCACAGATACGCAGTATTTT

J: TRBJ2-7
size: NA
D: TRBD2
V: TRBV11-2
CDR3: CASSRIGGREGQYF
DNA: TGTGCCAGCAGCCGGATCGGCGGGAGGGAAGGGCAGTACTTC

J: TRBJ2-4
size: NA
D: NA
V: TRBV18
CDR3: CASSPQDIGAKNIQYF
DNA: TGTGCCAGCTCACCACAGGACATTGGGGCCAAAAACATTCAGTACTTC

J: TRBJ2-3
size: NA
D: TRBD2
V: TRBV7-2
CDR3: CASTSPPAGVTQYF
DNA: TGTGCCAGCACCTCCCCGCCGGCGGGGGTGACGCAGTATTTT

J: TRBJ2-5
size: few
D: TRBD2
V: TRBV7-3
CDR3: CASSPWGGFQETQYF
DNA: TGTGCCAGCAGCCCCTGGGGAGGGTTTCAAGAGACCCAGTACTTC

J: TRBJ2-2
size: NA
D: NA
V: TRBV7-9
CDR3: CASSHGSSGTVGGELFF
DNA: TGTGCCAGCAGCCACGGGAGTAGCGGGACAGTAGGCGGGGAGCTGTTTTTT

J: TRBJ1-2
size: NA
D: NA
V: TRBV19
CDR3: CASSIFWERDAHGYTF
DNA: TGTGCCAGTAGTATTTTCTGGGAGAGAGATGCCCATGGCTACACCTTC